This T cell receptor beta chain appears in the sequencing data of a study of regulatory T cells in long-lasting Graves disease. Study-wide findings and caveats: It is possible that accuracy was reduced by the small size of the sample.

Germline V CDR1 and CDR2: SGHAT, FQNNGV. Trimming pared 2 bases from V and 8 bases from J, leaving 15 bases between. This CDR3 has 14 residues. The time point here: newly diagnosed GD, antithyroid drugs for less than 3 months. Extracted PBMC RNA gave rise to the TCR library. Assembly of TCR beta libraries relied on iRepertoire HTBI primers together with Arm-PCR of CDR3 regions. TCRdb reanalysed the multiplex PCR reads using MiXCR and keeps one entry per CDR3 protein. Among hundreds of thousands of distinct CDR3 sequences, over 15% were seen once, and the ten largest hold 25% to 30%. There are many counts of this clonotype. Its antigen is still unknown. Separately, the same data were catalogued under a study of T cells in Graves' hyperthyroidism and ophthalmopathy. That work states: Initially, a first-round RT-PCR of the TCR CDR3 employed the HTBI primer set.

This specimen consisted of peripheral blood mononuclear cells (PBMCs), obtained at new diagnosis, from a patient treated with antithyroid drugs. The TCR sequence derives from a man aged 35-49 years with Graves disease. The chain joins TRBV11-2 to TRBJ1-2; D is undetermined. The CDR3 DNA sequence: TGTGCCAGCAGCTTATGGGAGGCCGTGGGGGGCTACACCTTC. Translated: CASSLWEAVGGYTF.